The 24 T cell receptor beta chains in this list originate from one sample, sequenced in a study of shared clonotypes between healthy human individuals. Only in-frame clones appear in the TCRdb table, and some are missing; sequencing was by immunoSEQ multiplex PCR. The table has about 2,100,000 clones, about 93% seen once. CD45RO-negative cells were positively selected for CCR7, leaving out terminally differentiated effector memory CD45RA+ cells. Sequencing was performed on naive CD8+ T cells from PBMCs. The receptors were gathered from a man between 18 and 35 years old in good health. Some clones in this sample may be carry-over from other donors' samples.

Turning to this clone: Other nucleotide sequences from this sample produce the same CDR3. The chain is built from TRBV7-9 and TRBJ2-1; possible D gene TRBD2, 5 bases. The CDR3 consists of 12 residues. The germline V gene encodes CDR1 SEHNR and CDR2 FQNEAQ (reference sequence). V was trimmed by 3 bases and J by 7 bases, leaving 7 bases between them. The chain's CDR3 is CASSLGSNEQFF. The DNA of the CDR3 is TGTGCCAGCAGCTTGGGGAGTAATGAGCAGTTCTTC.

As DNA, the CDR3 is TGTGCCAGCAGCGTAGAGCGGGGGTTGTACGAGCAGTACTTC. Translation gives CASSVERGLYEQYF. The rearrangement joins TRBV9 to TRBJ2-7; 8 bases map to TRBD2. The CDR3 has 14 amino acids. The junction had 3 bases not matched to a gene; V was cut back by 0 bases and J by 4 bases. The germline CDR1 and CDR2 sequences are SGDLS and YYNGEE.

This clone was counted a single time. The chain couples TRBV7-3 to TRBJ1-2; D unclear. Germline V gene data show CDR1 as SGHTA and CDR2 as FQGTGA. V gave up 0 bases and J gave up 4 bases, with 15 bases separating them. The CDR3 has 16 amino acids. The CDR3 is CASSLTKGGRGYGYTF. The DNA of the CDR3 is TGTGCCAGCAGCTTAACTAAGGGAGGGCGAGGCTATGGCTACACCTTC.

In regard to this clone: Other DNA sequences in this sample translate to the same CDR3. J is TRBJ2-7 and V is TRBV5-6, with D possibly being TRBD1 (5 bases). V lost 0 bases to trimming and J lost 1 base, with 8 bases between them. The germline gives CDR1 SGHDT, CDR2 YYEEEE. This CDR3 comprises 14 residues. The CDR3: CASSLGTPSYEQYF. The CDR3 DNA sequence: TGTGCCAGCAGCTTGGGGACACCGTCCTACGAGCAGTACTTC. The variable domain in full, with the rest retrieved from reference TRBV5-6 and TRBJ2-7, is DAGVTQSPTHLIKTRGQQVTLRCSPKSGHDTVSWYQQALGQGPQFIFQYYEEEERQRGNFPDRFSGHQFPNYSSELNVNALLLGDSALYLCASSLGTPSYEQYFGPGTRLTVT.

The chain employs TRBV27 and TRBJ2-7; D might be TRBD1 (6 bases). V lost 5 bases, J lost 6 bases, and 26 bases lay in between. Germline V gives CDR1 MNHEY, CDR2 SMNVEV (reference sequence). The CDR3 contains 17 residues. The CDR3 loop is CASSLSSPQGNRREQYF. CDR3 DNA sequence: TGTGCCAGCAGTCTCTCTTCCCCACAGGGAAATCGGCGCGAGCAGTACTTC.

For this clone: The sample holds other DNA sequences that translate to the same CDR3. The genes are TRBV30 and TRBJ1-1; no clear D. V gave up 0 bases and J gave up 1 base, with 6 bases separating them. The germline gives CDR1 GTSNPN, CDR2 SVGIG (reference sequence). CDR3 size: 13 residues. The CDR3 reads CAWSVAGNTEAFF. The CDR3 DNA is TGTGCCTGGAGTGTTGCCGGGAACACTGAAGCTTTCTTT.

This clone was counted once. This sequence joins TRBV5-1 and TRBJ2-1; 7 positions agree with TRBD1. Germline V gene sequence: CDR1 SGHRS, CDR2 YFSETQ. With 0 bases clipped from V and 8 bases from J, the junction kept 5 bases outside the gene matches. The CDR3 totals 14 residues. The CDR3: CASSLDRGIDEQFF. The CDR3 nucleotides are TGCGCCAGCAGCTTGGACAGGGGAATCGATGAGCAGTTCTTC.

The chain combines TRBV6-1 with TRBJ1-4, with D unclear. CDR3 length equals 17 residues. Germline V lookup: CDR1 MNHNS, CDR2 SASEGT. Trimming removed 2 bases at V and 3 bases at J, with 16 bases between. DNA of the CDR3: TGTGCCAGCAGTGAATTCAGTATCGCACCCTCTAATGAAAAACTGTTTTTT. Amino acids: CASSEFSIAPSNEKLFF.

The gene calls are TRBV5-6 and TRBJ1-1, with 7 bases that match TRBD1. The CDR3 has 15 amino acids. The germline gives CDR1 SGHDT, CDR2 YYEEEE. After removal of 3 bases from V and 5 bases from J, the junction contained 10 bases not matched to a gene. The CDR3 DNA reads TGTGCCAGCAGCTACTCCCGGACAGGAACAACTGAAGCTTTCTTT. Translation gives CASSYSRTGTTEAFF.

This rearrangement joins TRBV4-3 to TRBJ2-1, with 11 positions matching TRBD2. The CDR3 totals 16 residues. The germline V gene encodes CDR1 LGHNA and CDR2 YSLEER. After removal of 4 bases from V and 3 bases from J, the junction contained 5 bases not matched to a gene. DNA for the CDR3: TGCGCCAGCAGCCTTCAGACTAGCGGGGTCTACAATGAGCAGTTCTTC. Its translation: CASSLQTSGVYNEQFF.

Of note for this clone: The same CDR3 can be traced to other DNA sequences in this sample. The CDR3 bases are TGTGCCAGCAGCTCGAGGACTAGCGGCTACAATGAGCAGTTCTTC. Protein: CASSSRTSGYNEQFF. The chain combines TRBV11-2 with TRBJ2-1, with 10 nucleotides matching TRBD2. From germline, CDR1 is SGHAT and CDR2 FQNNGV. Trimming took 4 bases from V and 3 from J; bases not matched to a gene: 3. The CDR3 runs 15 residues.

The V call is TRBV13, the J call TRBJ1-2, with 10 bases matching TRBD1. V was clipped by 8 bases and J by 8 bases; unmatched bases: 14. This CDR3 has 15 amino acids. Germline CDR1 is PRHDT and CDR2 is FYEKMQ (reference sequence). The CDR3 here is CASLFRGQGEGGYTF. The CDR3, as DNA: TGTGCCAGCCTTTTCCGAGGACAGGGGGAGGGAGGCTACACCTTC.

This chain uses TRBV5-1 with TRBJ2-7; D perhaps matches TRBD2 (5 bases). The CDR3 length is 14 residues. The V end was cut by 8 bases, the J end by 2 bases, with 17 bases between. Germline V gene data show CDR1 as SGHRS and CDR2 as YFSETQ. The CDR3 here is CASSVRGSTYEQYF. DNA for the CDR3: TGCGCCAGTTCCGTCCGGGGATCCACCTACGAGCAGTACTTC. The whole variable domain, remainder taken from reference TRBV5-1 and TRBJ2-7, is KAGVTQTPRYLIKTRGQQVTLSCSPISGHRSVSWYQQTPGQGLQFLFEYFSETQRNKGNFPGRFSGRQFSNSRSEMNVSTLELGDSALYLCASSVRGSTYEQYFGPGTRLTVT.

J is TRBJ2-1 and V is TRBV28; perhaps TRBD1 as D (6 bases). CDR1 and CDR2 from the germline V gene are MDHEN and SYDVKM. V lost 7 bases and J 12 bases, leaving 28 bases between the germline ends. The CDR3 has 16 residues. This CDR3 reads CASTESQGRGAKGQFF. For the CDR3, the DNA is TGTGCCAGCACCGAGAGCCAAGGCAGGGGTGCAAAGGGGCAGTTCTTC.

The rearrangement links TRBV9 to TRBJ1-2; the D is unclear. The CDR3 covers 15 residues. Germline CDR1 SGDLS, CDR2 YYNGEE. Trimming took off 0 bases at V and 5 bases at J, with 14 bases between the two ends. CDR3 sequence reads: CASSVGATVGYGYTF. In DNA, the CDR3 is TGTGCCAGCAGCGTAGGGGCTACAGTTGGATATGGCTACACCTTC. Looking up the rest from reference TRBV9 and TRBJ1-2 gives the full variable domain: DSGVTQTPKHLITATGQRVTLRCSPRSGDLSVYWYQQSLDQGLQFLIQYYNGEERAKGNILERFSAQQFPDLHSELNLSSLELGDSALYFCASSVGATVGYGYTFGSGTRLTVV.

V and J are TRBV15 and TRBJ2-2, with D possibly matching TRBD1 (6 bases). This CDR3 comprises 14 residues. Trimming pared 4 bases from V and 7 bases from J, leaving 13 bases between. The germline V gene encodes CDR1 LNHNV and CDR2 YYDKDF (reference sequence). CDR3 protein: CATSTSDRIGELFF. DNA for the CDR3: TGTGCCACCAGCACAAGCGACAGGATCGGGGAGCTGTTTTTT.

The count of this clone is one. The chain employs TRBV28 and TRBJ2-1; D gene uncertain. The CDR3 covers 12 residues. Between the trimmed V and J ends, which lost 3 bases and 9 bases, there was a span of 9 bases. Germline CDR1 reads MDHEN; CDR2 reads SYDVKM. The CDR3 region has the DNA TGTGCCAGCAGTTTCCAGCCCGGTGAGCAGTTCTTC. Its protein product is CASSFQPGEQFF.

This clone has a single count. The chain is built from TRBV19 and TRBJ1-2, with D perhaps matching TRBD1 (5 bases). The germline V gene has CDR1 LNHDA and CDR2 SQIVND (reference sequence). The ends were cut back, 4 bases at V and 4 bases at J, with 16 bases in the middle. This CDR3 comprises 15 residues. In DNA form, the CDR3 reads TGTGCCAGTAGTACGGCCGCGGGACTCAGCTATGGCTACACCTTC. Its protein is CASSTAAGLSYGYTF.

As for this clone: A read error may produce the germline difference seen at one junction end. This chain joins TRBV28 and TRBJ2-3; 9 bases line up with TRBD2. This CDR3 region has 14 residues. Germline V lookup: CDR1 MDHEN, CDR2 SYDVKM. In nucleotides, the CDR3 is TGTGCCAGCATTTTAGCGGGAGGCACAGATACGCAGTATTTT. It encodes CASILAGGTDTQYF.

V usage is TRBV11-2 and J usage is TRBJ2-1; 8 positions match TRBD2. Per the germline V gene, CDR1 is SGHAT and CDR2 is FQNNGV. The CDR3 loop spans 15 amino acids. The trim removed 3 bases at V and 5 bases at J, leaving 6 bases unmatched. The CDR3 nucleotides are TGTGCCAGCAGCTTCCGAGCGGGAGTCGACAATGAGCAGTTCTTC. It encodes CASSFRAGVDNEQFF.

V is TRBV5-1 and J is TRBJ2-7; TRBD1 or TRBD2 may be the D gene (5 bases each). The CDR3 has 12 residues. Germline V CDR1 and CDR2: SGHRS, YFSETQ. V gave up 5 bases and J gave up 5 bases, with 11 bases separating them. As DNA, the CDR3 is TGCGCCAGCAGGGGGGATTCCGACGAGCAGTACTTC. Encoded protein: CASRGDSDEQYF.

The V call is TRBV6-1, the J call TRBJ1-1; D is ambiguous. The V gene lost 0 bases and the J gene lost 7 bases, with 6 bases spanning the gap. The germline V gene has CDR1 MNHNS and CDR2 SASEGT. The CDR3 totals 12 residues. DNA of the CDR3: TGTGCCAGCAGTGAAGCGGTGAATGAAGCTTTCTTT. Translation gives CASSEAVNEAFF.

This clone was recorded only once. The junction departs from germline at one end; a sequencing error may be responsible. This chain uses TRBV6-1 with TRBJ2-2; D uncertain. The CDR3 runs to 14 residues. Germline V CDR1 and CDR2: MNHNS, SASEGT. This chain's CDR3 is CASREGFVPGELFF. CDR3 bases: TGTGCCAGCAGGGAAGGGTTCGTTCCCGGGGAGCTGTTTTTT.

This clone was detected many times. Other DNA sequences from this sample encode an identical CDR3 as well. The chain employs TRBV11-2 and TRBJ2-3; a weak D match, TRBD1 (6 bases). Trimming cost V 6 bases and J 6 bases, with 10 bases left between them. This CDR3 is built from 12 residues. The germline CDR1 and CDR2 sequences are SGHAT and FQNNGV. Written as DNA, the CDR3 is TGTGCCAGCAGATTGGGGGCGGATACGCAGTATTTT. This sequence encodes CASRLGADTQYF.